This T cell receptor beta chain derives from a study of blood T cell repertoires in COVID-19. Across the study: Acute-phase and convalescent COVID-19 samples originated in the United States, Italy and Spain.

The repertoire was sequenced with immunoSEQ multiplex PCR; TCRdb's copy has only in-frame clones and lacks some. The table lists hundreds of thousands of clones, 87% of them singletons, with approximately 5.7% in the top ten. This CDR3 is built from 16 residues. In germline, CDR1 is MGHDK, CDR2 SYGVNS. Trimming cost V 7 bases and J 8 bases; bases outside gene matches: 14. Participant ages covered about 18 to 90 years across some 25 US areas. This TCR came from a middle-aged woman who had recovered from COVID-19. The V call is TRBV25-1, the J call TRBJ1-4; the match to TRBD1 covers 9 bases. Sequences were obtained from PBMCs or T cells enriched from blood (not recorded which). The CDR3 nucleotides are TGTGCCAGCAAGCCTGCCGCCGGGACAGGGAGGGAAAAACTGTTTTTT. Residues: CASKPAAGTGREKLFF.